This T cell receptor (beta chain) was observed in a study of beta chain features in type 1 diabetes. Points from the study as a whole: Type 1 diabetes patients had TCRB CDR3s that were shorter (moderately but significantly so) in all four CD4+ subsets.

CDR1 is SNHLY and CDR2 is FYNNEI in the germline V gene. This CDR3 comprises 14 residues. The V and J ends lost 6 bases and 4 bases, in that order; junction bases with no gene match: 6. All of the isolated RNA was reverse transcribed, so expressed TCRB transcripts were sequenced. TCRdb's copy holds only in-frame clones and misses some; the assay was immunoSEQ multiplex PCR. Seen here are 300,000 to 450,000 clones, roughly 12% observed once, and the top ten hold 0.0095% to 0.013%. Details on this clone: Its antigen is still unknown.

The chain recombines TRBV2 with TRBJ2-7; TRBD2 aligns across 10 bases. The specimen was naive CD4+ T cells from blood. The sequence derives from a woman under 30 with type 1 diabetes. The CDR3 DNA sequence: TGTGCCAGCAGCCTAGGACTAGCGGAATACGAGCAGTACTTC. Its protein product is CASSLGLAEYEQYF.